These 12 T cell receptor beta chains originate from one sample sequenced in a study of T cells after yellow fever vaccination. TCRdb redid the calling of the 5' RACE reads with MiXCR, one entry per CDR3 protein. The sample includes approximately 85,000 distinct CDR3 sequences, 10% to 15% of them seen just once. The starting material was CD8+ T cells not binding an NS4B(214-222) dextramer, sorted from PBMCs, obtained roughly 23 days after the first yellow fever vaccination. The receptors derive from a young man who received the YFV17D yellow fever vaccine.

This clonotype appeared many times. The chain links TRBV11-2 to TRBJ2-2, with D maybe TRBD2 (6 bases). Trimming took off 4 bases at V and 6 bases at J, with 27 bases between the two ends. The CDR3 spans 19 residues. Germline CDR1 reads SGHAT; CDR2 reads FQNNGV. The CDR3 DNA is TGTGCCAGCAGCTCGAATACGGGACTCCAGACCCCCTCCCCCGGGGAGCTGTTTTTT. Encoded protein: CASSSNTGLQTPSPGELFF.

In this sample, this clonotype turned up a few times. This chain uses TRBV7-9 with TRBJ1-4, with D unclear. V was trimmed by 5 bases and J by 8 bases, leaving 9 bases between them. CDR3 length: 12 amino acids. The germline CDR1 and CDR2 sequences are SEHNR and FQNEAQ (reference sequence). CDR3: CASSSEAEKLFF. CDR3 DNA sequence: TGTGCCAGCAGCAGCGAGGCCGAAAAACTGTTTTTT.

The chain recombines TRBV7-8 with TRBJ2-5; 9 bases fit TRBD2. The V gene's germline CDR1 is SGHVS and CDR2 FQNEAQ. The CDR3 covers 16 residues. J was trimmed by 3 bases and V by 3 bases; bases with no gene match: 8. CDR3 residues: CASSFFSGGLEETQYF. CDR3 bases: TGTGCCAGCAGCTTCTTTAGCGGGGGCCTCGAAGAGACCCAGTACTTC.

This clonotype was picked up a small number of times. The V gene is TRBV4-2, the J gene TRBJ1-4; unclear D gene. This CDR3 is 14 amino acids long. Trimming stripped 0 bases from V and 8 bases from J, with 10 bases between. Looked up from germline, CDR1 is LGHNA and CDR2 is YNFKEQ. The CDR3 loop is CASSQDGSDEKLFF. The CDR3 DNA is TGTGCCAGCAGCCAAGATGGGAGCGACGAAAAACTGTTTTTT.

The rearrangement joins TRBV13 to TRBJ1-4; D is unclear. CDR3 length equals 14 residues. The germline V and J ends were trimmed by 3 bases and 6 bases, with 11 bases remaining between them. Germline V gene sequence: CDR1 PRHDT, CDR2 FYEKMQ (reference sequence). The CDR3 spells CASSFRMIDEKLFF. The CDR3 DNA follows: TGTGCCAGCAGCTTCAGGATGATTGATGAAAAACTGTTTTTT.

The rearrangement joins TRBV11-2 to TRBJ1-1, with unresolved D. The CDR3 covers 13 residues. V was trimmed by 1 base and J by 4 bases, leaving 7 bases between them. The germline CDR1 and CDR2 sequences are SGHAT and FQNNGV. CDR3 DNA sequence: TGTGCCAGCAGCTTAGGGATTAGCACTGAAGCTTTCTTT. Translating it yields CASSLGISTEAFF.

The gene calls are TRBV24-1 and TRBJ2-3, with no clear D. Trimming stripped 3 bases from V and 7 bases from J, with 4 bases between. The CDR3 consists of 11 residues. Germline CDR1 KGHDR, CDR2 SFDVKD. The CDR3 sequence is CATSDRYTQYF. The CDR3 nucleotides are TGTGCCACCAGTGATCGATATACGCAGTATTTT.

This clonotype appeared a few times. The J gene is TRBJ2-7, the V gene TRBV18; D unresolved. Germline loops: CDR1 KGHSH, CDR2 LQKENI. V was pared by 3 bases and J by 5 bases, with 14 bases between. CDR3 length: 14 residues. The CDR3 DNA follows: TGTGCCAGCTCACCCGCTACCAGTCTCCACGAGCAGTACGTC. Translating gives CASSPATSLHEQYV.

The genes are TRBV6-5 and TRBJ2-2, with D perhaps matching TRBD2 (5 bases). V lost 4 bases and J 4 bases, leaving 7 bases between the germline ends. CDR3 length: 13 residues. CDR1 is MNHEY, CDR2 SVGAGI, per germline. The CDR3 coding sequence is TGTGCCAGCAGTTCTGGGAGCACCGGGGAGCTGTTTTTT. It is translated as CASSSGSTGELFF.

This clonotype was found a few times. The rearrangement joins TRBV18 to TRBJ1-1, with D unresolved. CDR1 and CDR2 (germline): KGHSH, LQKENI. CDR3 length: 12 amino acids. The germline V and J ends were trimmed by 6 bases and 7 bases, with 12 bases remaining between them. In nucleotides, the CDR3 is TGTGCCAGCTCCCTCCGTCCGGATGAAGCTTTCTTT. The encoded protein is CASSLRPDEAFF.

This clonotype was detected a few times. This rearrangement joins TRBV4-2 to TRBJ2-5; 8 positions agree with TRBD2. The V gene's germline CDR1 is LGHNA and CDR2 YNFKEQ. This CDR3 has 16 amino acids. V gave up 2 bases and J gave up 2 bases; unmatched junction bases: 7. CDR3 in amino acids: CASSQSPGGIQETQYF. The DNA for the CDR3 is TGTGCCAGCAGCCAATCCCCGGGGGGGATACAAGAGACCCAGTACTTC.

The CDR3 DNA follows: TGCAGCGTCCGCACAGATACGCAGTATTTT. Protein: CSVRTDTQYF. The chain joins TRBV29-1 to TRBJ2-3; D gene uncertain. The germline V gene encodes CDR1 SQVTM and CDR2 ANQGSEA. The CDR3 extends over 10 amino acids. Trimming took off 6 bases at V and 1 base at J, with 2 bases between the two ends.